This T cell receptor (beta chain) was captured in a study of T cells in Graves' hyperthyroidism and ophthalmopathy. The CDR3 regions of TCR beta were amplified from RNA transcripts. A set of HTBI primers served as the primers for a first-round RT-PCR of the TCR CDR3. Each CDR3 protein gets one entry after TCRdb re-called the multiplex PCR reads with MiXCR. This table has a few hundred thousand distinct CDR3 sequences, less than 20% appearing once. Newly diagnosed hyperthyroidism patients aged 18 to 65 years had disease lasting under 2 months. V shed 5 bases, J shed 7 bases, and the junction held 8 bases outside the gene matches. This CDR3 has 16 amino acids. Germline assignment: CDR1 SEHNR and CDR2 FQNEAQ (reference sequence). Broader study findings: A model of 13 V-J features distinguished ophthalmopathy from stable hyperthyroidism.

As regards this clonotype: Its specificity is not known.

Sequencing was carried out using blood. The source of this sequence is a woman younger than 45 with Graves' hyperthyroidism. The genes are TRBV7-9 and TRBJ1-6, with 10 bases fitting TRBD1. CDR3 DNA sequence: TGTGCCAGCAGCGACGCCAGGGACAGGGGCAATTCACCCCTCCACTTT. Protein product: CASSDARDRGNSPLHF.